This T cell receptor beta chain is drawn from a study of shared clonotypes between healthy human individuals. Whole-study results and caveats: Estimated clonotype richness was generally higher in naive than memory subsets.

The study separated CD4+ cells into CD45RA+ naive and CD45RA-negative memory subsets. With respect to this clone: Its antigen is not known.

Sequenced by immunoSEQ multiplex PCR; TCRdb stores in-frame clones only, minus some. This sample carries about 640,000 clones, 55% to 75% of them seen once, and the ten largest clones take less than 2%. Trimming pared 5 bases from V and 6 bases from J, leaving 19 bases between. The CDR3 contains 15 residues. Germline values: CDR1 LNHDA, CDR2 SQIVND (reference sequence). Sequencing was performed on memory CD4+ T cells sorted from blood. Subset described: CD45RA-negative fraction. The rearrangement uses TRBV19 and TRBJ1-2, with a weak D call TRBD1 (5 bases). This TCR was recovered from a woman under 40 in good health. The CDR3 here is CASSLSGMAVHGYTF. CDR3 bases: TGTGCCAGTAGTCTTTCAGGGATGGCAGTACATGGCTACACCTTC.